A selection of T cell receptor beta chains follows, all from one sample in a study of cytomegalovirus exposure and HLA in healthy donors. Sequenced by immunoSEQ multiplex PCR; TCRdb stores in-frame clones only, minus some. The sample contains more than 140,000 clones, roughly 80% of which appear only once. The material sequenced was PBMCs. These receptor sequences come from a man under 40 in good health and CMV-seropositive. The CDR3 runs from the conserved cysteine through the conserved F or W. A D gene is named only where the DNA matches it firmly.

TRBV30,TRBJ2-1,.,TGTGCCTGGAGTCAGGGCAATGAGCAGTTCTTC,CAWSQGNEQFF
TRBV28,TRBJ2-5,TRBD1,TGTGCCAGCAGTTTATCTCACAGGGGCCAAGAGACCCAGTACTTC,CASSLSHRGQETQYF
TRBV30,TRBJ2-2,.,TGTGCCTGGAACCTAGCTGGAGCGCGCACCGGGGAGCTGTTTTTT,CAWNLAGARTGELFF
TRBV7-7,TRBJ2-1,TRBD1,TGTGCCAGCAGCCCAGGGACAGGGGGCTCCTACAATGAGCAGTTCTTC,CASSPGTGGSYNEQFF
TRBV28,TRBJ1-2,.,TGTGCCAGCACCCGACCGCAGGGAAATGGCTACACCTTC,CASTRPQGNGYTF
TRBV7-9,TRBJ2-3,.,TGTGCCAGCAGCTTACCTAACACAGATACGCAGTATTTT,CASSLPNTDTQYF
TRBV4-1,TRBJ1-1,TRBD1,TGCGCCAGCAGCCTCACGACAGGGGAGGACACTGAAGCTTTCTTT,CASSLTTGEDTEAFF
TRBV10-1,TRBJ1-1,.,TGCGCCAGCAGTGAGCAGGGTACCGCTGAAGCTTTCTTT,CASSEQGTAEAFF
TRBV7-2,TRBJ1-2,.,TGTGCCAGCAGCTCCTACAGGGAGTACTATGGCTACACCTTC,CASSSYREYYGYTF
TRBV21-1,TRBJ1-4,.,TGTGCCAGCAGCGTAAGACAGGGTACTAATGAAAAACTGTTTTTT,CASSVRQGTNEKLFF
TRBV19,TRBJ1-1,.,TGTGCCAGTACCCAAACCCGGTCTGAAGCTTTCTTT,CASTQTRSEAFF
TRBV11-2,TRBJ2-3,.,TGTGCCAGCAGCATGAGAGATGGGCAGATGCAGACAGATACGCAGTATTTT,CASSMRDGQMQTDTQYF